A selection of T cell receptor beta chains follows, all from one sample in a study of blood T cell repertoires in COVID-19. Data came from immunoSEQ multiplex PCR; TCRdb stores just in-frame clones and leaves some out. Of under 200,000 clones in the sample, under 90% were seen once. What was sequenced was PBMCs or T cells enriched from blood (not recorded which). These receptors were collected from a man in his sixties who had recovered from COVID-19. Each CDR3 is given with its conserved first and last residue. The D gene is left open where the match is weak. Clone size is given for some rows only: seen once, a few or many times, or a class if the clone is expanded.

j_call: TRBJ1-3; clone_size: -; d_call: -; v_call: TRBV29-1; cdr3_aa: CSVWGGGNTIYF; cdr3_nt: TGCAGCGTTTGGGGCGGTGGAAACACCATATATTTT
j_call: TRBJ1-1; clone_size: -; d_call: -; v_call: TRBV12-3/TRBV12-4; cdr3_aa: CASSFSNTEAFF; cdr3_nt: TGTGCCAGCAGTTTCAGTAACACTGAAGCTTTCTTT
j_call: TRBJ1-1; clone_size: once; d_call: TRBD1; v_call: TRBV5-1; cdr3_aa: CASSSPRGTGGSGSEAFF; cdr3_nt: TGCGCCAGCAGTTCGCCCCGAGGGACAGGGGGGAGCGGTAGTGAAGCTTTCTTT
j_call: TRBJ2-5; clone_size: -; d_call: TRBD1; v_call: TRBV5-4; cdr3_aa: CASTQTGGGETQYF; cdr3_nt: TGTGCCAGCACCCAAACAGGGGGCGGGGAGACCCAGTACTTC
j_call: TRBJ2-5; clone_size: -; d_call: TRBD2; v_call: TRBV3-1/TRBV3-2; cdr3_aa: CASSRGRVVQTQYF; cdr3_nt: TGTGCCAGCAGTCGCGGGAGGGTGGTACAGACCCAGTACTTC
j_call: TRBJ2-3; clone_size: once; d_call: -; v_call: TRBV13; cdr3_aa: CASRRGGLPPRLSTDTQYF; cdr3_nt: TGTGCCAGCCGCCGCGGCGGGCTCCCGCCTCGGCTTAGCACAGATACGCAGTATTTT
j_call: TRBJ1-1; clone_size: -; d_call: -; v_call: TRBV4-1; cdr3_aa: CASSPWTGNTEAFF; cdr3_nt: TGCGCCAGCAGCCCTTGGACTGGGAACACTGAAGCTTTCTTT
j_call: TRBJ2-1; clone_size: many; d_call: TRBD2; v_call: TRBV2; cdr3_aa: CASIGTSGNEQFF; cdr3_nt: TGTGCCAGCATTGGGACTAGCGGGAATGAGCAGTTCTTC
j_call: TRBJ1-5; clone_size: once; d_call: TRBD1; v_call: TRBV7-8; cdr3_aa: CASSPIQGENQPQHF; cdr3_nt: TGTGCCAGCAGCCCTATCCAGGGGGAAAATCAGCCCCAGCATTTT
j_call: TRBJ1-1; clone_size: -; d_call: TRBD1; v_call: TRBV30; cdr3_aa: CAWAGGLTEAFF; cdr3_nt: TGTGCCTGGGCAGGGGGTTTGACTGAAGCTTTCTTT
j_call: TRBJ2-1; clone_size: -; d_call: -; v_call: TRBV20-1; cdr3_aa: CSASPLDEQFF; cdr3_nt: TGCAGTGCTAGTCCCCTCGATGAGCAGTTCTTC
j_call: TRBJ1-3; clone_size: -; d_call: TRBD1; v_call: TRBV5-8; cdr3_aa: CASSLDRGAGNTIYF; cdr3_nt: TGTGCCAGCAGCTTGGACAGGGGCGCTGGAAACACCATATATTTT
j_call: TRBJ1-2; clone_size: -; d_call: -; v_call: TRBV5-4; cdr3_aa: CASSPGLQGGYGYTF; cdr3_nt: TGTGCCAGCAGCCCGGGCCTTCAGGGTGGCTATGGCTACACCTTC
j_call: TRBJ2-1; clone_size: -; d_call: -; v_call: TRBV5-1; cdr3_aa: CASSSSSNEQFF; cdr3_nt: TGCGCCAGCAGTTCTAGTTCCAATGAGCAGTTCTTC
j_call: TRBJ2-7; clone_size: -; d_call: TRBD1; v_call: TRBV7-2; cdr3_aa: CASSSTGLEQYF; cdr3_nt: TGTGCCAGCAGCTCGACAGGGCTGGAGCAGTACTTC
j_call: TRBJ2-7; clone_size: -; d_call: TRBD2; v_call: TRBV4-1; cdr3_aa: CASSQAGLVLYEQYF; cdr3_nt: TGCGCCAGCAGCCAAGCGGGACTAGTCTTATACGAGCAGTACTTC
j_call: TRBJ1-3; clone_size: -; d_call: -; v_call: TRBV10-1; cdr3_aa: CASSETSSGNTIYF; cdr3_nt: TGCGCCAGCAGCGAAACGAGCTCTGGAAACACCATATATTTT